The 16 T cell receptor beta chains reported below all come from one sample, sequenced in a study of identical twins. TCRdb used MiXCR to reprocess the 5' RACE reads, holding one entry per CDR3 protein. The table lists about 1.7 million distinct CDR3 sequences, under 35% of them singletons, with under 0.35% in the top ten. The specimen was cord blood. The receptors here all came from a newborn girl in good health.

At least ten counts were recorded for this clonotype. The chain links TRBV4-1 to TRBJ1-2; D might be TRBD1 (5 bases). V was trimmed by 2 bases and J by 4 bases, leaving 8 bases between them. Looked up from germline, CDR1 is MGHRA and CDR2 is YSYEKL. The CDR3 is 13 residues long. CDR3 amino acids: CASSQSGTYGYTF. CDR3 sequence (DNA): TGCGCCAGCAGCCAAAGTGGGACCTATGGCTACACCTTC.

At least ten counts were recorded for this clonotype. J is TRBJ2-7 and V is TRBV12-3 or TRBV12-4, with a possible D match to TRBD1 (6 bases). Trimming removed 3 bases from V and 1 base from J, with 13 bases in between. The CDR3 runs to 15 residues. CDR3 sequence reads: CASSLYQGSSYEQYF. CDR3 nucleotides: TGTGCCAGCAGTTTGTATCAGGGGAGTTCCTACGAGCAGTACTTC.

This clonotype was seen ten or more times. The V gene is TRBV7-6, the J gene TRBJ1-2; 9 bases fit TRBD1. V lost 0 bases and J lost 4; bases outside the gene matches: 3. The CDR3 is 15 amino acids. Per the germline V gene, CDR1 is SGHVS and CDR2 is FNYEAQ. This CDR3 is CASSLAGQGTYGYTF. For the CDR3, the DNA is TGTGCCAGCAGCTTAGCGGGACAGGGCACCTATGGCTACACCTTC.

The rearrangement joins TRBV5-1 to TRBJ2-7; D may be TRBD2 (5 bases). V gave up 4 bases and J gave up 5 bases, with 16 bases separating them. The CDR3 contains 14 residues. Germline V CDR1 and CDR2: SGHRS, YFSETQ. The chain's CDR3 is CASSTERPRDEQYF. For the CDR3, the DNA is TGCGCCAGCAGCACGGAGCGGCCTAGGGACGAGCAGTACTTC.

CDR3 in DNA: TGTGCCACCAGTGATTTGCCAGGGGGAGGGACCCAGTACTTC. Protein sequence: CATSDLPGGGTQYF. The chain couples TRBV24-1 to TRBJ2-7; the D gene is possibly TRBD1 (7 bases). With the DNA end fitting TRBJ2-5 better, the J assignment may be wrong. Germline CDR1 is KGHDR and CDR2 is SFDVKD. The CDR3 runs to 14 residues.

This clonotype has a handful of counts. The chain couples TRBV2 to TRBJ2-3; D uncertain. Germline V gives CDR1 SNHLY, CDR2 FYNNEI. The CDR3 has 15 amino acids. V lost 0 bases, J lost 5 bases, and 12 bases lay in between. The CDR3 loop is CASSEAFSGKDTQYF. As DNA, the CDR3 is TGTGCCAGCAGTGAAGCGTTTTCTGGGAAAGATACGCAGTATTTT.

This clonotype was recorded a few times. The V call is TRBV3-1, the J call TRBJ2-3, with 8 bases identical to TRBD2. Trimming removed 3 bases from V and 5 bases from J; junction bases left unmatched: 13. Germline CDR1 is LGHDT and CDR2 is YNNKEL (reference sequence). The CDR3 sequence is 17 residues long. CDR3 residues: CASSQVFRGGVGDTQYF. CDR3 nucleotide sequence: TGTGCCAGCAGCCAGGTTTTCCGGGGGGGCGTCGGAGATACGCAGTATTTT.

This chain connects TRBV12-5 to TRBJ2-1, with 10 nucleotides matching TRBD2. V shed 0 bases, J shed 6 bases, and the junction held 5 bases outside the gene matches. The germline V gene encodes CDR1 LGHNT and CDR2 FRNRAP. This CDR3 region has 16 residues. CDR3 coding DNA: TGTGCTAGTGGTTTGGTATTTAGCGGGGGGTCCAATGAGCAGTTCTTC. Translating gives CASGLVFSGGSNEQFF.

The chain employs TRBV9 and TRBJ2-1; 9 bases map to TRBD2. V trimming: 4 bases; J trimming: 5 bases; junction bases outside the gene matches: 7. The germline CDR1 and CDR2 sequences are SGDLS and YYNGEE. The CDR3 is 15 residues long. CDR3 DNA: TGTGCCAGCAGCCCGCTAGCGGGGACTGACAATGAGCAGTTCTTC. Protein: CASSPLAGTDNEQFF.

A remark on this clonotype: This may be a read error: a much more frequent sequence differs by one nucleotide. The rearrangement links TRBV20-1 to TRBJ2-4; tentatively, D is TRBD2 (5 bases). The germline CDR1 and CDR2 sequences are DFQATT and SNEGSKA (reference sequence). The CDR3 runs 14 residues. DNA for the CDR3: TGCAGTGCTAGAGAAAGGCTAGCCACAAACATTCAGTACTTC. As protein: CSARERLATNIQYF.

This clonotype was detected a few times. V usage is TRBV6-1 and J usage is TRBJ2-7; TRBD2 agrees at 11 bases. Germline assignment: CDR1 MNHNS and CDR2 SASEGT. CDR3 length: 14 amino acids. The V gene end was trimmed by 6 bases and the J gene end by 3 bases; junction bases not matched to a gene: 4. The CDR3 here is CASRLAGALYEQYF. The CDR3 nucleotides are TGTGCCAGCAGACTAGCGGGGGCCCTCTACGAGCAGTACTTC.

This clonotype appeared a few times. The chain joins TRBV6-2 or TRBV6-3 to TRBJ2-2; 11 bases map to TRBD2. The V and J ends lost 1 base and 4 bases, in that order; junction bases with no gene match: 2. There are 16 residues in the CDR3. The germline V gene has CDR1 MNHEY and CDR2 SVGEGT. Written as DNA, the CDR3 is TGTGCCAGCAGTTACTGGCTAGCGGGAGGCACCGGGGAGCTGTTTTTT. Its protein is CASSYWLAGGTGELFF.

The genes are TRBV5-1 and TRBJ2-6; either TRBD1 or TRBD2 may supply D (6 bases each). Per the germline V gene, CDR1 is SGHRS and CDR2 is YFSETQ. The CDR3 loop spans 17 amino acids. Trimming stripped 4 bases from V and 2 bases from J, with 16 bases between. The CDR3: CASSGGTGTPGANVLTF. Written as DNA, the CDR3 is TGCGCCAGCAGCGGAGGAACAGGGACTCCTGGGGCCAACGTCCTGACTTTC.

This clonotype has more than one count but fewer than ten. The rearrangement uses TRBV29-1 and TRBJ1-2; D is unclear. This CDR3 spans 14 amino acids. The V end was cut by 3 bases, the J end by 6 bases, with 17 bases between. Germline CDR1 is SQVTM and CDR2 is ANQGSEA. As DNA, the CDR3 is TGCAGCGTTGATCCCCTCAAGGGTAGGAATGGCTACACCTTC. As protein: CSVDPLKGRNGYTF.

This clonotype was recorded a few times. This chain joins TRBV4-2 and TRBJ1-2, with a weak D call TRBD1 (5 bases). Trimming left V 4 bases short and J 8 bases short, with 11 bases between. This CDR3 is 12 amino acids long. The germline CDR1 and CDR2 sequences are LGHNA and YNFKEQ. The CDR3 loop is CASSRRRDGYTF. For the CDR3, the DNA is TGTGCCAGCAGCCGCAGGCGGGACGGCTACACCTTC.

The V and J genes are TRBV7-9 and TRBJ2-1; D ambiguous. Near its end, the DNA agrees better with TRBJ2-7, so the J call may be wrong. Germline CDR1 and CDR2: SEHNR and FQNEAQ (reference sequence). The CDR3 covers 14 residues. This CDR3 is CASSPKGNYNEQYF. For the CDR3, the DNA is TGTGCCAGCAGTCCTAAAGGGAACTACAATGAGCAGTACTTC.